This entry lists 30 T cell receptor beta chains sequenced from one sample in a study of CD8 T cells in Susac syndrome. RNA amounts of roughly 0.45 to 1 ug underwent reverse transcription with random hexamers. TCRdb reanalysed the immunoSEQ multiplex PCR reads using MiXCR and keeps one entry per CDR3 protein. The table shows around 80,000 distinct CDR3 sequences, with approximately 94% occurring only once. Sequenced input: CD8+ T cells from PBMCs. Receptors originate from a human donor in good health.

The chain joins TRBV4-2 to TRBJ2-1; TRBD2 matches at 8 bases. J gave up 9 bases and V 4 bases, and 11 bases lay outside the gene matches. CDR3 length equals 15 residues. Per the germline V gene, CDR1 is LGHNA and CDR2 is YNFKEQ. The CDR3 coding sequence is TGTGCCAGCAGCCCGATCTCCGGGAGGGCCGGTGAGCAGTTCTTC. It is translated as CASSPISGRAGEQFF.

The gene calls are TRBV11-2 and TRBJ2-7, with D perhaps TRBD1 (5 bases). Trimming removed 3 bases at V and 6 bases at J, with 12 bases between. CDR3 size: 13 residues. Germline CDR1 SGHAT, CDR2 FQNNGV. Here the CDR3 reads CASSFFQGAEQYV. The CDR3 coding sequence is TGTGCCAGCAGCTTCTTTCAGGGTGCCGAGCAGTACGTC.

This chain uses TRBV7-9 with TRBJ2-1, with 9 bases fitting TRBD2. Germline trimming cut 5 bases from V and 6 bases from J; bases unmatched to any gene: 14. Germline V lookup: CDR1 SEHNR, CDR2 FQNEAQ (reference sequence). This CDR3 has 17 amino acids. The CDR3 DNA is TGTGCCAGCAGCGGTTATAGCGGGAGTTCCTCTGGCAATGAGCAGTTCTTC. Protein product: CASSGYSGSSSGNEQFF.

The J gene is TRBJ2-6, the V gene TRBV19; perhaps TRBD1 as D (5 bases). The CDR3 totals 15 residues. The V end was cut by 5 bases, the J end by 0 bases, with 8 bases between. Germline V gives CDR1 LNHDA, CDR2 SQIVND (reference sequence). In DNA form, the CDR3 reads TGTGCCAGTAGTCTGACAGACTCTGGGGCCAACGTCCTGACTTTC. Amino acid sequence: CASSLTDSGANVLTF. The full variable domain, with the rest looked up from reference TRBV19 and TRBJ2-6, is DGGITQSPKYLFRKEGQNVTLSCEQNLNHDAMYWYRQDPGQGLRLIYYSQIVNDFQKGDIAEGYSVSREKKESFPLTVTSAQKNPTAFYLCASSLTDSGANVLTFGAGSRLTVL.

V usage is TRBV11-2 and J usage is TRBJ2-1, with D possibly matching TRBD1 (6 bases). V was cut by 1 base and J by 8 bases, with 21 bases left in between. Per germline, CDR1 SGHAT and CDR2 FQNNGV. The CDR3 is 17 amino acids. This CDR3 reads CASSLGPGESKDYEQFF. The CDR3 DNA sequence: TGTGCCAGCAGCTTAGGTCCAGGGGAAAGCAAGGATTATGAGCAGTTCTTC.

The CDR3 reads CASSEGVTGNTEAFF. The CDR3, as DNA: TGTGCCAGCAGTGAGGGTGTGACAGGGAACACTGAAGCTTTCTTT. The chain has TRBV6-1 and TRBJ1-1, with a tentative D call TRBD1 (6 bases). Trimming took 3 bases from V and 1 from J, leaving 12 bases between them. The CDR3 sequence is 15 residues long. Germline V gene sequence: CDR1 MNHNS, CDR2 SASEGT.

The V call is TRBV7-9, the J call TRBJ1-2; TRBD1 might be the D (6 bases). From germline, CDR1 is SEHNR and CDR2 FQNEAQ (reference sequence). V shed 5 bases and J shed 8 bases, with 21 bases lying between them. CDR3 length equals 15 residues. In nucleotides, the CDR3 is TGTGCCAGCAGCCTAGGGACATCAACGCTACGGGGCTACACCTTC. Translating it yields CASSLGTSTLRGYTF.

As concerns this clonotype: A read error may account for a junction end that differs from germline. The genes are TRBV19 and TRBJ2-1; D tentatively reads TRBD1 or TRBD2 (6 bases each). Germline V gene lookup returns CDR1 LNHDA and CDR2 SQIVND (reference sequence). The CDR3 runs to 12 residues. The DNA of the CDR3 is TGTGCCAGTAGAATAGGGGGGAATGAGCAGTTCTTC. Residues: CASRIGGNEQFF.

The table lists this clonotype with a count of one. CDR3 nucleotides: TGTGCCAGCACCGTAAGACAGGGAAGAAACACCATATATTTT. Amino acids: CASTVRQGRNTIYF. The rearrangement links TRBV13 to TRBJ1-3; 7 bases align to TRBD1. The CDR3 runs to 14 residues. With 7 bases clipped from V and 5 bases from J, the junction kept 8 bases outside the gene matches. Germline V gene lookup returns CDR1 PRHDT and CDR2 FYEKMQ (reference sequence).

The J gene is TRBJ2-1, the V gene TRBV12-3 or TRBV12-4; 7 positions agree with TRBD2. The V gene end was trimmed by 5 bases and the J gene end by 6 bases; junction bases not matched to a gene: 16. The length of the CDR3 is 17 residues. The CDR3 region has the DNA TGTGCCAGCAGTCCTGCCGGGGGGAGGATGCCTCGCAATGAGCAGTTCTTC. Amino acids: CASSPAGGRMPRNEQFF.

Here the CDR3 reads CASSYPSRGTEAFF. CDR3 DNA sequence: TGTGCCAGCAGCTATCCCAGTCGGGGCACTGAAGCTTTCTTT. The chain uses TRBV13 and TRBJ1-1; D is uncertain. The germline V and J ends were trimmed by 4 bases and 4 bases, with 13 bases remaining between them. CDR1 PRHDT and CDR2 FYEKMQ come from the germline V gene (reference sequence). This CDR3 comprises 14 residues.

CDR3 in DNA: TGTGCCAGCTGGCCGGCTAGCGGGGGGGCCAGTGAGCAGTTCTTC. Protein: CASWPASGGASEQFF. The gene calls are TRBV5-4 and TRBJ2-1; 12 nucleotides match TRBD2. Trimming removed 7 bases from V and 9 bases from J; junction bases left unmatched: 11. The CDR3 consists of 15 residues. Germline V lookup: CDR1 SGHNT, CDR2 YYREEE (reference sequence).

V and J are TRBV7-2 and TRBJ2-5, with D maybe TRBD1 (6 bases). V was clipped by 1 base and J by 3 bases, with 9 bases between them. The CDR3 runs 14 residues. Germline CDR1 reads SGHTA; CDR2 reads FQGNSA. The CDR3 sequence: CASSLVYREETQYF. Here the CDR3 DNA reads TGTGCCAGCAGCTTAGTATACAGGGAAGAGACCCAGTACTTC.

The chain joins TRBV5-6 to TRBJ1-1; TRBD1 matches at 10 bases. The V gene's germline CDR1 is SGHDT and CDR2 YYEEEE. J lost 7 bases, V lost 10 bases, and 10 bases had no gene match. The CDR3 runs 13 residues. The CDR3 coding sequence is TGTGCCTCAACGGGACAGGGGATGAGTGAAGCTTTCTTT. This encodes CASTGQGMSEAFF.

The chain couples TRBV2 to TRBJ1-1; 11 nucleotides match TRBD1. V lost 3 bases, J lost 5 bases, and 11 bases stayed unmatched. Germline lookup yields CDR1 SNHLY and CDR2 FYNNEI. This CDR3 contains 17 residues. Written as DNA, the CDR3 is TGTGCCAGCAGTGATCCTGGACAGGGGGCTCGGGGTACTGAAGCTTTCTTT. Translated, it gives CASSDPGQGARGTEAFF.

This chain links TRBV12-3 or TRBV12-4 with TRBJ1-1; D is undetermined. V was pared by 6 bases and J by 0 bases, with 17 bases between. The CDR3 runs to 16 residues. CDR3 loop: CASSLPTSIVNTEAFF. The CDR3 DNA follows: TGTGCCAGCAGCCTACCAACTAGCATTGTGAACACTGAAGCTTTCTTT.

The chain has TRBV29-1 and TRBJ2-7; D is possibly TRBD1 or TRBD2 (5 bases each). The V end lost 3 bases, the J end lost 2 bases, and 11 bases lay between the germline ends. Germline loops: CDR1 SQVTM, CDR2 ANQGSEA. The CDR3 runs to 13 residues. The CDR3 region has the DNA TGCAGCGTTGAGGGACGGGAAACCTACGAGCAGTACTTC. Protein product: CSVEGRETYEQYF.

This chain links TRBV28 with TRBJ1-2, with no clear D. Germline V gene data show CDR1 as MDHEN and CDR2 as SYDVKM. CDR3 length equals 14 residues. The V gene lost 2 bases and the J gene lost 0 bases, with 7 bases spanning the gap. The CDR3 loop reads CASSLQTPNYGYTF. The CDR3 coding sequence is TGTGCCAGCAGTTTACAGACCCCTAACTATGGCTACACCTTC.

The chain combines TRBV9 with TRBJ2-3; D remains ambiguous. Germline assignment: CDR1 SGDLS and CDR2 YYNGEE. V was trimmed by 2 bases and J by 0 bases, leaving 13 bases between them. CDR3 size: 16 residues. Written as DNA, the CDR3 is TGTGCCAGCAGCGTTCGGTGGTCCGCTAGCACAGATACGCAGTATTTT. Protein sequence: CASSVRWSASTDTQYF.

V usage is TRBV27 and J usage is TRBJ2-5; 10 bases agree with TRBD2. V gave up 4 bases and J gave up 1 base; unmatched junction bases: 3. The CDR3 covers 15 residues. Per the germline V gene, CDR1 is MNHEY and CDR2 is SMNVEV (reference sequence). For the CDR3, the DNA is TGTGCCAGCAGTTCACCTAGCGGGGGCCAAGAGACCCAGTACTTC. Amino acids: CASSSPSGGQETQYF.

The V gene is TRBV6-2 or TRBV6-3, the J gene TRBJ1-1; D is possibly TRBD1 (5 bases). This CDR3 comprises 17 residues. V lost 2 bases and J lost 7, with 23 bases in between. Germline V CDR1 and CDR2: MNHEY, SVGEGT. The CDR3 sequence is CASSYTKSLRDGIEAFF. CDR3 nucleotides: TGTGCCAGCAGTTACACGAAGTCCCTGCGGGACGGCATTGAAGCTTTCTTT.

CDR3 region: CASSWTEMNTEAFF. CDR3 sequence (DNA): TGTGCCAGCAGTTGGACAGAAATGAACACTGAAGCTTTCTTT. The rearrangement uses TRBV27 and TRBJ1-1, with D perhaps TRBD1 (6 bases). The V end lost 4 bases, the J end lost 0 bases, and 9 bases lay between the germline ends. From germline, CDR1 is MNHEY and CDR2 SMNVEV (reference sequence). The CDR3 covers 14 residues.

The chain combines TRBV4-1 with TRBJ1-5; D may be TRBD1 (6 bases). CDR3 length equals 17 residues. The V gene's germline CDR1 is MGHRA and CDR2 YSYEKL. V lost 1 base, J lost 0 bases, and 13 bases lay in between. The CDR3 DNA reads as TGCGCCAGCAGCCAAGCCGGACAGATAGTTAGCAATCAGCCCCAGCATTTT. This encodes CASSQAGQIVSNQPQHF.

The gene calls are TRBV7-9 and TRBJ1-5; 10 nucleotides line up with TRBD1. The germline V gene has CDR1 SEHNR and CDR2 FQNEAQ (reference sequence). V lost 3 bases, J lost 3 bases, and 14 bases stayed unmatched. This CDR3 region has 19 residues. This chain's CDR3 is CASSLLPGQGQNYNQPQHF. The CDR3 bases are TGTGCCAGCAGCTTGTTACCGGGACAGGGGCAAAATTACAATCAGCCCCAGCATTTT. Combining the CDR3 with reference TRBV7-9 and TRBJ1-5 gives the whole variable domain DTGVSQNPRHKITKRGQNVTFRCDPISEHNRLYWYRQTLGQGPEFLTYFQNEAQLEKSRLLSDRFSAERPKGSFSTLEIQRTEQGDSAMYLCASSLLPGQGQNYNQPQHFGDGTRLSIL.

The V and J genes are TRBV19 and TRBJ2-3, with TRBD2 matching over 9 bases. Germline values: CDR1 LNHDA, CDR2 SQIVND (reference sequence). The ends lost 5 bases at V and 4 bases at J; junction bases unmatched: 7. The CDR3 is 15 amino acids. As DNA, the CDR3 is TGTGCCAGTAGTTTAGCGGGAGTGGATGCAGATACGCAGTATTTT. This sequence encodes CASSLAGVDADTQYF.

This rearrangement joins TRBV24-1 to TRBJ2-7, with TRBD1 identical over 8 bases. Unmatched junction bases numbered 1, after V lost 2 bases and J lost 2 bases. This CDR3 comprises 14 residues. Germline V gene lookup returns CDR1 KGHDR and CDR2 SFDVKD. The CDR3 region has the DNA TGTGCCACCAGTGATTCGACAGGGGCCTACGAGCAGTACTTC. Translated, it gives CATSDSTGAYEQYF.

This CDR3 reads CSGRDSSYEQYF. The CDR3 DNA sequence: TGCAGCGGGCGGGACAGCTCCTACGAGCAGTACTTC. The chain employs TRBV29-1 and TRBJ2-7, with a weak D call TRBD1 (7 bases). The V and J ends lost 7 bases and 0 bases respectively, with 10 bases between them. Germline values: CDR1 SQVTM, CDR2 ANQGSEA. CDR3 length: 12 amino acids.

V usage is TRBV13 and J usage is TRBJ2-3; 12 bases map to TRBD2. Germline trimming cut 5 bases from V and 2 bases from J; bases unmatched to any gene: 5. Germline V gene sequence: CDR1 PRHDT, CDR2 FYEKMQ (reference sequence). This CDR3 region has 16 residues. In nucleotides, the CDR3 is TGTGCCAGCAGCGCCGGACTAGCGGGAAACACAGATACGCAGTATTTT. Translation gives CASSAGLAGNTDTQYF.

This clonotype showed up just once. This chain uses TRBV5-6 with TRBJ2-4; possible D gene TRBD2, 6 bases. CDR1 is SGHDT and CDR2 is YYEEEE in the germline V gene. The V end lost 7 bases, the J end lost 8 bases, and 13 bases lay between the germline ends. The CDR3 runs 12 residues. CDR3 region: CASLRGGDIQYF. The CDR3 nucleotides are TGTGCCAGCCTGAGGGGAGGCGACATTCAGTACTTC.

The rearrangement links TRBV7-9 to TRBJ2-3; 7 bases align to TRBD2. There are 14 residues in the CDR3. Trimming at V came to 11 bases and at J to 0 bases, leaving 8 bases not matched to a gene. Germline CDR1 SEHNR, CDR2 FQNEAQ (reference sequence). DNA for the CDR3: TGTGCCTCCGTGACTAGCCTGAGCACAGATACGCAGTATTTT. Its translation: CASVTSLSTDTQYF.